This TCR beta chain was recovered during a study of blood T cell repertoires in COVID-19. Study-wide context: COVID-19 samples, acute and convalescent, were from the United States, Italy and Spain. The analysed material was cDNA or gDNA that came from T cells, B-cell-depleted T cells, or PBMCs.

Per the original data handling: Scientists estimated how many nucleated cells there were by amplifying reference gene primers. Assay: immunoSEQ multiplex PCR; the TCRdb copy retains only in-frame clones and omits some. V and J calls plus clone size are reproduced from that table; the DNA served to infer D and trimming. The sample consists of 350,000 to 450,000 clones, about 87% of them appearing once. The CDR3 has 17 amino acids. The germline gives CDR1 SGHTA, CDR2 FQGNSA. V dropped 3 bases and J dropped 3 bases, with 20 bases sitting between them. This clone was detected once. The gene calls are TRBV7-2 and TRBJ1-2, with D unclear. Sequencing was done on a sample of peripheral blood. This clonotype originated in a human donor in a cohort sampled during active COVID-19. CDR3 sequence (DNA): TGTGCCAGCAGCTTCCACCCCCGAGGATGGGTGGACTATGGCTACACCTTC. Amino acids: CASSFHPRGWVDYGYTF.